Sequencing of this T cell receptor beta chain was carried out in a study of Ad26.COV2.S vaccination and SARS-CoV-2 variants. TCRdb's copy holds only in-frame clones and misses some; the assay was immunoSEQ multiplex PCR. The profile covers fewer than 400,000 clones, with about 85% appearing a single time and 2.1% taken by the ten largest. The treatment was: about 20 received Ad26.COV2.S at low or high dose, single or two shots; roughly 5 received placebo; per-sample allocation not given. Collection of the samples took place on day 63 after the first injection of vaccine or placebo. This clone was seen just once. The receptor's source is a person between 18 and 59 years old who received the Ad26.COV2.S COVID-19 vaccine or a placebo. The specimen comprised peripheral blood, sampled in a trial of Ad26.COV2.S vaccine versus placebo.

DNA for the CDR3: TGCGCCAGCAGCCCCGGACATTTGAACACTGAAGCTTTCTTT. It translates to CASSPGHLNTEAFF. The rearrangement links TRBV5-1 to TRBJ1-1; D may be TRBD1 (5 bases). CDR1 and CDR2 (germline): SGHRS, YFSETQ. V was cut by 4 bases and J by 0 bases, with 10 bases left in between. This CDR3 has 14 amino acids. The whole variable domain, filled in from reference TRBV5-1 and TRBJ1-1, reads KAGVTQTPRYLIKTRGQQVTLSCSPISGHRSVSWYQQTPGQGLQFLFEYFSETQRNKGNFPGRFSGRQFSNSRSEMNVSTLELGDSALYLCASSPGHLNTEAFFGQGTRLTVV.